This TCR beta chain is from a study of Ad26.COV2.S vaccination and SARS-CoV-2 variants. Study context: Into the muscle, Ad26.COV2.S was dosed once or twice, 56 days apart. Study-wide results and limits: Substantial breadth was reported for post-vaccination spike-specific CD8+ and CD4+ T cells.

Noted treatment: 15 to 20 received Ad26.COV2.S at low or high dose, single or two shots; several received placebo; per-sample allocation not given. The study sampled participants on day 63 after the first vaccine or placebo injection. Only a few counts were recorded for this clone. Its specificity is unknown. V was cut by 5 bases and J by 4 bases, with 8 bases left in between. The germline CDR1 and CDR2 sequences are SGHNT and YENEEA. This CDR3 has 12 amino acids. Only in-frame clones appear in the TCRdb table, and some are missing; sequencing was by immunoSEQ multiplex PCR. Found here are about 400,000 clones, 89% of them singletons; the top ten hold 1.5% to 2%.

Sequenced here: peripheral blood, sampled in a trial of Ad26.COV2.S vaccine versus placebo. V is TRBV11-3 and J is TRBJ1-2; the D gene is possibly TRBD1 (6 bases). This TCR was recovered from a person between 18 and 65 years old who received the Ad26.COV2.S COVID-19 vaccine or a placebo. The CDR3 loop is CASSETGYGYTF. The CDR3 nucleotides are TGTGCCAGCAGCGAGACAGGCTATGGCTACACCTTC. Using reference TRBV11-3 and TRBJ1-2 for the parts outside the CDR3, the full variable domain is EAGVVQSPRYKIIEKKQPVAFWCNPISGHNTLYWYLQNLGQGPELLIRYENEEAVDDSQLPKDRFSAERLKGVDSTLKIQPAELGDSAVYLCASSETGYGYTFGSGTRLTVV.